Below are 8 T cell receptor beta chains sequenced from a single sample in a study of T cells after somatic rescue of genetic block. Clones were read by immunoSEQ multiplex PCR, and TCRdb kept only the in-frame ones, dropping some. The sample holds about 63,000 clones, around 92% seen once. The sequenced material came from peripheral blood mononuclear cells (PBMCs). These receptors originate from a man aged 40-49 years.

V is TRBV7-8 and J is TRBJ2-1; 12 bases agree with TRBD2. Trimming removed 5 bases from V and 9 bases from J; junction bases left unmatched: 8. CDR3 length equals 15 residues. Germline V gene sequence: CDR1 SGHVS, CDR2 FQNEAQ. CDR3: CASSGGLAGYFEQFF. CDR3 DNA: TGTGCCAGCAGCGGCGGACTAGCGGGATATTTTGAGCAGTTCTTC.

V gene TRBV5-6 combines with J gene TRBJ2-2; 12 bases line up with TRBD2. V dropped 1 base and J dropped 5; count of bases not matched to a gene: 0. Germline lookup yields CDR1 SGHDT and CDR2 YYEEEE. The CDR3 contains 15 residues. As DNA, the CDR3 is TGTGCCAGCAGCTTGCTAGCGGGAGGGACCGGGGAGCTGTTTTTT. Protein sequence: CASSLLAGGTGELFF.

The CDR3 region has the DNA TGTGCCAGCAGCCATCAGCGGGGGGGCTACAATGAGCAGTTCTTC. The encoded protein is CASSHQRGGYNEQFF. The chain carries TRBV7-9 and TRBJ2-1; TRBD2 matches 10 bases. This CDR3 is built from 15 residues. Germline-derived CDR1 and CDR2 are SEHNR and FQNEAQ (reference sequence). Trimming cost V 5 bases and J 3 bases; bases outside gene matches: 4.

The chain carries TRBV5-6 and TRBJ2-6; possibly TRBD1 for D (5 bases). CDR3 length: 16 residues. CDR1 SGHDT and CDR2 YYEEEE come from the germline V gene. V lost 2 bases and J lost 0, with 9 bases in between. The CDR3 loop reads CASSFWGHSGANVLTF. DNA of the CDR3: TGTGCCAGCAGCTTCTGGGGCCACTCTGGGGCCAACGTCCTGACTTTC.

For the CDR3, the DNA is TGTGCCAGCAGCTCGACGCAGGGGGCCGGCAATCAGCCCCAGCATTTT. It specifies CASSSTQGAGNQPQHF. The gene calls are TRBV7-9 and TRBJ1-5; 8 nucleotides match TRBD1. J gave up 2 bases and V 4 bases, and 7 bases lay outside the gene matches. CDR1 is SEHNR, CDR2 FQNEAQ, per germline (reference sequence). The CDR3 covers 16 residues.

This chain links TRBV5-5 with TRBJ1-3, with D possibly matching TRBD1 (5 bases). The length of the CDR3 is 16 residues. Germline CDR1 SGHKS, CDR2 YYEKEE (reference sequence). Trimming pared 4 bases from V and 1 base from J, leaving 15 bases between. CDR3 nucleotide sequence: TGTGCCAGCAGCCCCCAAAGGGGTCCGTCTGGAAACACCATATATTTT. It specifies CASSPQRGPSGNTIYF.

The J gene is TRBJ1-5, the V gene TRBV7-2, with 7 bases matching TRBD1. The ends lost 4 bases at V and 0 bases at J; junction bases unmatched: 9. Germline V gene lookup returns CDR1 SGHTA and CDR2 FQGNSA. The CDR3 has 17 residues. CDR3 coding DNA: TGTGCCAGCAGCTCAAGAAAAGGGACAGCTAGCAATCAGCCCCAGCATTTT. Translated, it gives CASSSRKGTASNQPQHF.

The chain is built from TRBV6-5 and TRBJ1-1; D might be TRBD1 (5 bases). Per germline, CDR1 MNHEY and CDR2 SVGAGI. Trimming pared 2 bases from V and 4 bases from J, leaving 11 bases between. The CDR3 has 14 residues. CDR3 amino acids: CASSYGGVGTEAFF. The DNA for the CDR3 is TGTGCCAGCAGTTACGGGGGAGTGGGCACTGAAGCTTTCTTT.